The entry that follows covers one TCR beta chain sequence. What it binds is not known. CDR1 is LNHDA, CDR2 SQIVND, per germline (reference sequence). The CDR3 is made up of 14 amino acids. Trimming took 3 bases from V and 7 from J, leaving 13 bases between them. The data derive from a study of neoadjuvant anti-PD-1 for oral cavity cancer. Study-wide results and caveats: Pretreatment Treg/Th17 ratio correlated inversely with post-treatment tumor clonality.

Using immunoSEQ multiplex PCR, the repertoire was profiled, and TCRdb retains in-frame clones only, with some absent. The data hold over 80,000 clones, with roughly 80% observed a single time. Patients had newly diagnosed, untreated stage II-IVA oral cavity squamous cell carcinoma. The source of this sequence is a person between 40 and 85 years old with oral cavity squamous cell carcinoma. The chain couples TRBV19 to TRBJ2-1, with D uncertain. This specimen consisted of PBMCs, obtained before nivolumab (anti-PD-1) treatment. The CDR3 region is CASSISLPVNEQFF. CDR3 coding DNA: TGTGCCAGTAGTATTTCCCTACCTGTGAATGAGCAGTTCTTC.